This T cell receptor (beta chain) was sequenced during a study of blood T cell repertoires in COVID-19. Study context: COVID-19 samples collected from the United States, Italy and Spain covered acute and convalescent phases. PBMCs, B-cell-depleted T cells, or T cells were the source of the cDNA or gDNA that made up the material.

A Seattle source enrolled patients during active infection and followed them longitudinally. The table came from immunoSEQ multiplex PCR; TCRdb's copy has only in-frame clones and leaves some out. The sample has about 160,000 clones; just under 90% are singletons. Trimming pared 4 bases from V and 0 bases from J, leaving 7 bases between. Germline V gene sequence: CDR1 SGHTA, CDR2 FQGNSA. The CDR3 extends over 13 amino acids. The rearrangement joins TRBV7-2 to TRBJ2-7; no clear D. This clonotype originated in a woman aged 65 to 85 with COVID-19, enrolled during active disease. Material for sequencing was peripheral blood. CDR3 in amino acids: CASSSALSYEQYF. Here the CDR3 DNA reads TGTGCCAGCAGCTCAGCCCTCTCCTACGAGCAGTACTTC.